Each of the 32 T cell receptor beta chains below was sequenced from the same sample in a study of blood T cells in healthy people across ages. PCR was performed a second time for roughly 7 to 11 cycles using a sample-barcoded 5' primer and a J-beta primer mix. A single record per CDR3 protein comes from TCRdb applying MiXCR to the 5' RACE reads. The sample contains 2 million or so distinct CDR3 sequences, around half of which appear only once. Sample: blood. These receptor sequences come from a woman aged 40 to 50 in good health.

The rearrangement uses TRBV20-1 and TRBJ1-2, with unresolved D. The germline V gene encodes CDR1 DFQATT and CDR2 SNEGSKA (reference sequence). The CDR3 sequence is 13 residues long. Trimming removed 5 bases at V and 0 bases at J, with 10 bases between. The CDR3, as DNA: TGCAGTGCTTATTCGAGTTCTAACTATGGCTACACCTTC. Translated: CSAYSSSNYGYTF.

This clonotype appeared a few times. V is TRBV7-2 and J is TRBJ2-1, with 9 bases lining up with TRBD2. Germline CDR1 and CDR2: SGHTA and FQGNSA. This CDR3 is built from 17 residues. Losses at the gene ends were 5 bases for V and 0 bases for J; bases not matched to a gene: 8. CDR3 region: CASSPSALAGSYNEQFF. CDR3 DNA sequence: TGTGCCAGCAGCCCCTCGGCACTAGCGGGCTCCTACAATGAGCAGTTCTTC.

The V gene is TRBV7-9, the J gene TRBJ1-2, with 10 bases matching TRBD1. Per germline, CDR1 SEHNR and CDR2 FQNEAQ (reference sequence). Germline trimming cut 0 bases from V and 6 bases from J; bases unmatched to any gene: 4. The CDR3 runs to 15 residues. CDR3 DNA sequence: TGTGCCAGCAGCTTAGCGACAGGGGGCCTCCATGGCTACACCTTC. Translated: CASSLATGGLHGYTF. The full variable domain, completed using reference TRBV7-9 and TRBJ1-2, is DTGVSQNPRHKITKRGQNVTFRCDPISEHNRLYWYRQTLGQGPEFLTYFQNEAQLEKSRLLSDRFSAERPKGSFSTLEIQRTEQGDSAMYLCASSLATGGLHGYTFGSGTRLTVV.

V usage is TRBV7-2 and J usage is TRBJ2-3, with 7 bases that match TRBD2. The CDR3 is made up of 15 amino acids. V shed 6 bases and J 4 bases; nucleotides not matched to a gene: 10. The germline gives CDR1 SGHTA, CDR2 FQGNSA. CDR3 region: CASRRTSAISDTQYF. The CDR3 DNA sequence: TGTGCCAGCAGGAGAACTAGCGCAATTTCAGATACGCAGTATTTT. The whole variable domain, filled in from reference TRBV7-2 and TRBJ2-3, reads GAGVSQSPSNKVTEKGKDVELRCDPISGHTALYWYRQSLGQGLEFLIYFQGNSAPDKSGLPSDRFSAERTGGSVSTLTIQRTQQEDSAVYLCASRRTSAISDTQYFGPGTRLTVL.

The chain has TRBV15 and TRBJ2-1; 7 nucleotides match TRBD1. The V gene's germline CDR1 is LNHNV and CDR2 YYDKDF (reference sequence). CDR3 length equals 15 residues. The ends lost 1 base at V and 1 base at J; junction bases unmatched: 1. CDR3: CATSRGRGSYNEQFF. For the CDR3, the DNA is TGTGCCACCAGCAGAGGCAGGGGGTCCTACAATGAGCAGTTCTTC.

The J gene is TRBJ1-4, the V gene TRBV4-2, with 7 bases lining up with TRBD1. CDR1 is LGHNA and CDR2 is YNFKEQ in the germline V gene. Trimming at V came to 1 base and at J to 8 bases, leaving 13 bases not matched to a gene. This CDR3 contains 17 residues. The CDR3: CASSQAGRGWGNEKLFF. The CDR3 DNA follows: TGTGCCAGCAGCCAAGCAGGCAGGGGGTGGGGGAACGAAAAACTGTTTTTT.

This clonotype was found a few times. The chain recombines TRBV6-2 or TRBV6-3 with TRBJ1-2; a possible D gene is TRBD1 (5 bases). The CDR3 totals 15 residues. Trimming cost V 7 bases and J 4 bases, with 19 bases left between them. The germline gives CDR1 MNHEY, CDR2 SVGEGT. The CDR3 region is CASTKDIGSSYGYTF. The CDR3 nucleotides read TGTGCCAGCACCAAGGACATTGGATCGAGCTATGGCTACACCTTC.

On this clonotype: The junction departs from the called germline gene at one end, perhaps through a read error. This chain uses TRBV6-2 or TRBV6-3 with TRBJ2-4, with TRBD1 identical over 7 bases. Looked up from germline, CDR1 is MNHEY and CDR2 is SVGEGT. The CDR3 is 14 amino acids. This CDR3 reads CASRKPGQANILYF. The CDR3 nucleotides read TGTGCCAGCAGGAAACCTGGACAGGCAAACATTCTGTACTTC.

DNA of the CDR3: TGTGCCAGCAGTACCCTTAGGAGGGGTACGCAGTATTTT. Its protein is CASSTLRRGTQYF. V usage is TRBV27 and J usage is TRBJ2-3; a weak D match, TRBD2 (6 bases). V was clipped by 5 bases and J by 8 bases, with 14 bases between them. The CDR3 has 13 residues. The V gene's germline CDR1 is MNHEY and CDR2 SMNVEV (reference sequence).

This clonotype was counted a few times. The chain uses TRBV7-2 and TRBJ1-2, with 7 bases fitting TRBD1. This CDR3 is 15 amino acids long. Germline-derived CDR1 and CDR2 are SGHTA and FQGNSA. The V and J ends lost 5 bases and 4 bases, in that order; junction bases with no gene match: 10. CDR3 in amino acids: CASSVQQGSIYGYTF. CDR3 bases: TGTGCCAGCAGCGTACAACAGGGGAGCATCTATGGCTACACCTTC.

V usage is TRBV7-2 and J usage is TRBJ2-3; D possibly corresponds to TRBD2 (6 bases). V was shortened by 1 base and J by 8 bases, with 13 bases between the two germline ends. Germline CDR1 and CDR2: SGHTA and FQGNSA. This CDR3 has 14 amino acids. CDR3 sequence: CASSLGDLGGTQYF. The CDR3 region has the DNA TGTGCCAGCAGCTTAGGAGACCTCGGGGGTACGCAGTATTTT.

This clonotype was observed a handful of times. The chain recombines TRBV28 with TRBJ2-5; D not certain. CDR3 length: 15 amino acids. The germline CDR1 and CDR2 sequences are MDHEN and SYDVKM. Trimming took off 5 bases at V and 2 bases at J, with 15 bases between the two ends. CDR3 loop: CASSPIRELQETQYF. CDR3 DNA sequence: TGTGCCAGCAGTCCCATTAGAGAATTACAAGAGACCCAGTACTTC.

The rearrangement links TRBV20-1 to TRBJ1-6; 12 bases agree with TRBD1. Unmatched junction bases numbered 15, after V lost 3 bases and J lost 6 bases. The germline V gene encodes CDR1 DFQATT and CDR2 SNEGSKA (reference sequence). This CDR3 has 19 residues. DNA of the CDR3: TGCAGTGCTAGTGTTGTGGGACAGGGGGCTCTTACCGGTAATTCACCCCTCCACTTT. Translation gives CSASVVGQGALTGNSPLHF.

The genes are TRBV7-8 and TRBJ2-5, with a possible D match to TRBD1 (6 bases). The CDR3 loop spans 13 amino acids. Trimming took off 5 bases at V and 12 bases at J, with 19 bases between the two ends. The germline CDR1 and CDR2 sequences are SGHVS and FQNEAQ. The DNA for the CDR3 is TGTGCCAGCAGCCCATCAGGACAGCCGGCGGAGTACTTC. Its protein product is CASSPSGQPAEYF.

This clonotype was observed a few times. The chain employs TRBV10-3 and TRBJ2-7, with 7 positions matching TRBD1. Germline CDR1 ENHRY, CDR2 SYGVKD. The length of the CDR3 is 16 residues. J lost 3 bases, V lost 0 bases, and 8 bases had no gene match. CDR3 residues: CAISESLTGKIYEQYF. CDR3 in DNA: TGTGCCATCAGTGAGTCCCTGACAGGGAAGATCTACGAGCAGTACTTC.

The gene calls are TRBV6-5 and TRBJ1-2; D may be TRBD1 (6 bases). V was trimmed by 4 bases and J by 0 bases, leaving 21 bases between them. CDR1 MNHEY and CDR2 SVGAGI come from the germline V gene. The CDR3 is 18 amino acids. This chain's CDR3 is CASSSLLLRGRANYGYTF. CDR3 nucleotides: TGTGCCAGCAGTTCCTTACTCCTGAGGGGGAGAGCTAACTATGGCTACACCTTC.

This clonotype came up a few times. The J gene is TRBJ2-3, the V gene TRBV18; perhaps TRBD2 as D (6 bases). This CDR3 region has 16 residues. V was pared by 2 bases and J by 0 bases, with 12 bases between. Germline V gene lookup returns CDR1 KGHSH and CDR2 LQKENI. The CDR3 coding sequence is TGTGCCAGCTCACCAAGTGCGGGAAGAAGCACAGATACGCAGTATTTT. Protein product: CASSPSAGRSTDTQYF.

This clonotype was counted once. This sequence joins TRBV7-2 and TRBJ2-3; D unresolved. CDR3 length equals 14 residues. Trimming removed 3 bases at V and 6 bases at J, with 13 bases between. CDR1 and CDR2 from the germline V gene are SGHTA and FQGNSA. The DNA of the CDR3 is TGTGCCAGCAGCTTCGGAGCTGGGTGGGATACGCAGTATTTT. It specifies CASSFGAGWDTQYF.

This clonotype was seen only a few times. The chain couples TRBV5-8 to TRBJ1-5, with D perhaps matching TRBD1 (5 bases). The CDR3 covers 16 residues. V was clipped by 0 bases and J by 2 bases, with 12 bases between them. Looked up from germline, CDR1 is SGHTS and CDR2 is YDEGEE. In nucleotides, the CDR3 is TGTGCCAGCAGCTTGGCCAGGGTATGGGGCAATCAGCCCCAGCATTTT. Translating it yields CASSLARVWGNQPQHF.

This clonotype was seen more than once but under ten times. Written as DNA, the CDR3 is TGTGCCAGCAGGGTGACTTCTAGCACAGATACGCAGTATTTT. Protein: CASRVTSSTDTQYF. This chain connects TRBV10-3 to TRBJ2-3, with D maybe TRBD1 (5 bases). The CDR3 covers 14 residues. Trimming cost V 10 bases and J 0 bases, with 14 bases left between them. The V gene's germline CDR1 is ENHRY and CDR2 SYGVKD.

The rearrangement links TRBV27 to TRBJ1-6; tentative D call: TRBD1 (6 bases). The V end was cut by 5 bases, the J end by 6 bases, with 17 bases between. The germline CDR1 and CDR2 sequences are MNHEY and SMNVEV (reference sequence). The CDR3 contains 16 residues. The CDR3 DNA reads TGTGCCAGCAGTCAAGCGAGGATACAGGGTAATTCACCCCTCCACTTT. Its translation is CASSQARIQGNSPLHF.

V is TRBV7-2 and J is TRBJ2-3, with 14 bases that match TRBD2. CDR3 length: 16 residues. V dropped 4 bases and J dropped 4; count of bases not matched to a gene: 4. Germline assignment: CDR1 SGHTA and CDR2 FQGNSA. The CDR3 DNA reads as TGTGCCAGCAGCTCCGGGACTAGCGGGGGCCCAGATACGCAGTATTTT. Its translation is CASSSGTSGGPDTQYF.

This clonotype was detected a few times. The chain carries TRBV12-3 or TRBV12-4 and TRBJ2-3; D is unresolved. Trimming removed 7 bases from V and 4 bases from J, with 18 bases in between. The CDR3 loop spans 15 amino acids. CDR3 nucleotide sequence: TGTGCCAGCACCCCTGGGGTCCCGTCTTCAGATACGCAGTATTTT. It translates to CASTPGVPSSDTQYF.

The CDR3 nucleotides are TGTGCCAGCAGTAGAATAGCGGGGGTCTCCAATGAGCAGTTCTTC. Protein sequence: CASSRIAGVSNEQFF. This rearrangement joins TRBV27 to TRBJ2-1; 9 positions agree with TRBD2. Germline CDR1 MNHEY, CDR2 SMNVEV (reference sequence). The V segment lost 5 bases and the J segment 6 bases; nucleotides outside the gene matches: 8. The CDR3 has 15 amino acids.

The gene calls are TRBV27 and TRBJ2-7; 7 bases align to TRBD2. Germline values: CDR1 MNHEY, CDR2 SMNVEV (reference sequence). The CDR3 extends over 15 amino acids. J lost 5 bases, V lost 1 base, and 8 bases had no gene match. In nucleotides, the CDR3 is TGTGCCAGCAGTTTATTAGGCAGGGAGGGTGACGAGCAGTACTTC. Its protein is CASSLLGREGDEQYF.

There are a few counts of this clonotype. The chain has TRBV10-3 and TRBJ2-1; TRBD1 matches at 9 bases. Trimming removed 5 bases from V and 4 bases from J; junction bases left unmatched: 6. Per germline, CDR1 ENHRY and CDR2 SYGVKD. The CDR3 runs 15 residues. The CDR3 DNA sequence: TGTGCCATCAGTTCCGGGACAGGGAATTACAATGAGCAGTTCTTC. Residues: CAISSGTGNYNEQFF.

The chain has TRBV7-2 and TRBJ2-4; D is undetermined. Near its end, the DNA agrees better with TRBJ2-5, so the J call may be wrong. This CDR3 spans 14 amino acids. Germline CDR1 reads SGHTA; CDR2 reads FQGNSA. The CDR3 sequence: CASNPRTGRETQYF. In DNA, the CDR3 is TGTGCCAGCAACCCTCGGACCGGAAGGGAGACCCAGTACTTC.

The chain links TRBV7-9 to TRBJ1-1, with 7 nucleotides matching TRBD1. The V and J ends lost 4 bases and 0 bases, in that order; junction bases with no gene match: 8. Germline CDR1 and CDR2: SEHNR and FQNEAQ (reference sequence). The CDR3 length is 16 residues. For the CDR3, the DNA is TGTGCCAGCAGCTCTCCGACAGGGAACGTGAACACTGAAGCTTTCTTT. This sequence encodes CASSSPTGNVNTEAFF.

This rearrangement joins TRBV27 to TRBJ2-7, with a weak D call TRBD1 (5 bases). The CDR3 is 15 amino acids. The V and J ends lost 6 bases and 7 bases respectively, with 22 bases between them. Looked up from germline, CDR1 is MNHEY and CDR2 is SMNVEV (reference sequence). The CDR3 loop reads CASSRRGIGAMEQYF. The CDR3 bases are TGTGCCAGCAGCCGAAGGGGCATAGGGGCTATGGAGCAGTACTTC.

V gene TRBV20-1 combines with J gene TRBJ1-5, with no clear D. Looked up from germline, CDR1 is DFQATT and CDR2 is SNEGSKA (reference sequence). The CDR3 is made up of 14 amino acids. With 6 bases removed from V and 2 bases from J, the gap between germline ends came to 14 bases. Written as DNA, the CDR3 is TGCAGTGCCGCCACTAGGGAGGGCAATCAGCCCCAGCATTTT. This gives the protein CSAATREGNQPQHF.

The genes are TRBV5-1 and TRBJ2-7; D gene unclear. The ends were cut back, 1 base at V and 6 bases at J, with 8 bases in the middle. The CDR3 is 12 amino acids. Germline V gives CDR1 SGHRS, CDR2 YFSETQ. The CDR3 nucleotides read TGCGCCAGCAGCTTGAGCGCGACCGAGCAGTACTTC. It codes for CASSLSATEQYF.

This clonotype has a handful of counts. V and J are TRBV7-2 and TRBJ2-5; D not certain. The CDR3 contains 14 residues. CDR1 and CDR2 from the germline V gene are SGHTA and FQGNSA. Trimming took off 1 base at V and 0 bases at J, with 6 bases between the two ends. The CDR3 sequence: CASSLEFYQETQYF. The CDR3 bases are TGTGCCAGCAGCTTAGAGTTCTACCAAGAGACCCAGTACTTC.